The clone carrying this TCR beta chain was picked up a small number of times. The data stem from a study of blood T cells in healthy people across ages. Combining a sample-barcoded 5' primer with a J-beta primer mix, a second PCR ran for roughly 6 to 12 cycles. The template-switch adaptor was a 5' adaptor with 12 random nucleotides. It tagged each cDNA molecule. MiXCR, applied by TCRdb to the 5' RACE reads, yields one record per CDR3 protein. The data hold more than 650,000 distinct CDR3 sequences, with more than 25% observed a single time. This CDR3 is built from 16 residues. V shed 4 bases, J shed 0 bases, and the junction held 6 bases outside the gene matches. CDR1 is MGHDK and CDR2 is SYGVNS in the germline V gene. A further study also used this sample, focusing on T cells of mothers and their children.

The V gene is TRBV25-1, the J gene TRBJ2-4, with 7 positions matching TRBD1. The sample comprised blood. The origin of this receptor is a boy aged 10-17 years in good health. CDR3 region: CASSVYRGLAKNIQYF. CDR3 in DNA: TGTGCCAGCAGTGTCTACAGGGGTCTAGCCAAAAACATTCAGTACTTC.